This entry is about one TCR beta chain. V was pared by 3 bases and J by 2 bases, with 12 bases between. CDR1 is SGHRS and CDR2 is YFSETQ in the germline V gene. The CDR3 is 14 residues long. The entry originates in a study of T cell clones after liver transplantation. The table came from immunoSEQ multiplex PCR; TCRdb's copy has only in-frame clones and leaves some out. The data contain tens of thousands of clones, roughly 70% of them singletons. The input for sequencing was CD4+ T cells from blood, taken at the approximately 16-month timepoint. V gene TRBV5-1 combines with J gene TRBJ2-7, with D tentatively TRBD1 (5 bases). The sequence was collected from a human patient who received a liver transplant. T cells may partly derive from the graft donor. The CDR3 nucleotides are TGCGCCAGCAGCTCGTCGACAGTTACCTACGAGCAGTACTTC. Protein: CASSSSTVTYEQYF.